Below are 20 T cell receptor beta chains sequenced from a single sample in a study of cytomegalovirus exposure and HLA in healthy donors. PCR employed 60 Vbeta and 13 Jbeta primers. Generated by immunoSEQ multiplex PCR, the TCRdb table keeps only in-frame clones and is missing some. The table shows 99,000 or so clones, with around 86% occurring only once. Source material: PBMCs. The receptors shown here come from a man aged 30 to 45 in good health and CMV-seropositive.

V is TRBV6-1 and J is TRBJ2-5, with D perhaps TRBD2 (6 bases). This CDR3 spans 15 amino acids. CDR1 and CDR2 (germline): MNHNS, SASEGT. The V gene lost 5 bases and the J gene lost 3 bases, with 16 bases spanning the gap. Here the CDR3 reads CASSPLHGGEETQYF. The CDR3 coding sequence is TGTGCCAGCAGTCCCCTCCACGGGGGAGAAGAGACCCAGTACTTC.

The chain combines TRBV5-1 with TRBJ1-1, with D maybe TRBD1 (6 bases). The CDR3 has 14 amino acids. Trimming shortened V by 0 bases and J by 3 bases, and 9 bases separated the two germline ends. The germline V gene has CDR1 SGHRS and CDR2 YFSETQ. This CDR3 is CASSLDRADTEAFF. For the CDR3, the DNA is TGCGCCAGCAGCTTGGACAGGGCGGACACTGAAGCTTTCTTT.

This clone was recorded once. The V gene is TRBV5-5, the J gene TRBJ1-2; D unclear. Germline CDR1 is SGHKS and CDR2 is YYEKEE (reference sequence). The CDR3 covers 13 residues. V was clipped by 0 bases and J by 4 bases, with 7 bases between them. In nucleotides, the CDR3 is TGTGCCAGCAGCTTGGGTCCTAGCTATGGCTACACCTTC. Translating it yields CASSLGPSYGYTF. Combining the CDR3 with reference TRBV5-5 and TRBJ1-2 gives the whole variable domain DAGVTQSPTHLIKTRGQQVTLRCSPISGHKSVSWYQQVLGQGPQFIFQYYEKEERGRGNFPDRFSARQFPNYSSELNVNALLLGDSALYLCASSLGPSYGYTFGSGTRLTVV.

The chain recombines TRBV19 with TRBJ2-7, with 8 bases fitting TRBD1. Germline V gene sequence: CDR1 LNHDA, CDR2 SQIVND (reference sequence). The junction had 11 bases not matched to a gene; V was cut back by 10 bases and J by 3 bases. This CDR3 comprises 14 residues. The CDR3 sequence: CATRPPDRDYEQYF. The DNA for the CDR3 is TGTGCCACCAGACCACCGGACAGGGACTACGAGCAGTACTTC.

The CDR3 region is CASSSPRDRATNTGELFF. The CDR3, as DNA: TGTGCCAGCAGCTCACCTAGGGACAGGGCTACGAACACCGGGGAGCTGTTTTTT. The chain employs TRBV7-9 and TRBJ2-2; 9 bases agree with TRBD1. V shed 4 bases and J 0 bases; nucleotides not matched to a gene: 9. The length of the CDR3 is 18 residues. CDR1 is SEHNR, CDR2 FQNEAQ, per germline (reference sequence).

This rearrangement joins TRBV6-1 to TRBJ1-1; D remains ambiguous. The germline CDR1 and CDR2 sequences are MNHNS and SASEGT. V was shortened by 6 bases and J by 0 bases, with 8 bases between the two germline ends. This CDR3 region has 13 residues. CDR3 DNA sequence: TGTGCCAGCAGGGAGAGGATGAACACTGAAGCTTTCTTT. Translating gives CASRERMNTEAFF.

The chain is built from TRBV29-1 and TRBJ1-1, with 7 bases aligning to TRBD1. The CDR3 has 13 amino acids. The V gene's germline CDR1 is SQVTM and CDR2 ANQGSEA. Trimming at V came to 6 bases and at J to 5 bases, leaving 9 bases not matched to a gene. In nucleotides, the CDR3 is TGCAGCGTGACTGACAGGGCTAGGACTGAAGCTTTCTTT. Protein: CSVTDRARTEAFF.

V and J are TRBV28 and TRBJ2-7; a weak D match, TRBD2 (5 bases). Germline lookup yields CDR1 MDHEN and CDR2 SYDVKM. Trimming took 3 bases from V and 5 from J, leaving 5 bases between them. This CDR3 is 11 amino acids long. The DNA of the CDR3 is TGTGCCAGCAGTTTCGGGGACGAGCAGTACTTC. Its protein is CASSFGDEQYF.

J is TRBJ1-1 and V is TRBV25-1; D gene uncertain. This CDR3 has 12 amino acids. V was cut by 5 bases and J by 4 bases, with 8 bases left in between. From germline, CDR1 is MGHDK and CDR2 SYGVNS. The CDR3 protein is CASSRSGTEAFF. CDR3 nucleotide sequence: TGTGCCAGCAGTCGGTCGGGCACTGAAGCTTTCTTT.

This chain links TRBV4-3 with TRBJ2-5; 7 bases align to TRBD1. The J segment lost 4 bases and the V segment lost 4 bases, leaving 12 bases of the junction unmatched. The CDR3 totals 16 residues. Germline V gene lookup returns CDR1 LGHNA and CDR2 YSLEER. CDR3 bases: TGCGCCAGCAGCCCTAGCCTTCAGGGGGAGAGAGAGACCCAGTACTTC. Translation: CASSPSLQGERETQYF.

V gene TRBV25-1 combines with J gene TRBJ2-3; maybe TRBD1 (5 bases). The ends were cut back, 3 bases at V and 1 base at J, with 11 bases in the middle. This CDR3 has 15 residues. Germline V gives CDR1 MGHDK, CDR2 SYGVNS. The CDR3, as DNA: TGTGCCAGCAGTGAGTCGACAGTCCGCACAGATACGCAGTATTTT. It is translated as CASSESTVRTDTQYF. Full variable domain (remainder filled in from reference TRBV25-1 and TRBJ2-3): EADIYQTPRYLVIGTGKKITLECSQTMGHDKMYWYQQDPGMELHLIHYSYGVNSTEKGDLSSESTVSRIRTEHFPLTLESARPSHTSQYLCASSESTVRTDTQYFGPGTRLTVL.

As concerns this clone: The junction does not match germline at one end; this may be a read error. The rearrangement uses TRBV7-2 and TRBJ1-2; D call uncertain. Germline loops: CDR1 SGHTA, CDR2 FQGNSA. This CDR3 has 15 amino acids. CDR3 sequence reads: CASSLAPRQDYGYPF. CDR3 DNA sequence: TGTGCCAGCAGCTTAGCGCCGAGGCAAGATTATGGCTACCCCTTC.

This clone was recorded once. DNA for the CDR3: TGTGCCAGCAGTCCGGGACAGGGGGCGAACACCGGGGAGCTGTTTTTT. It codes for CASSPGQGANTGELFF. The chain links TRBV2 to TRBJ2-2, with TRBD1 identical over 11 bases. Germline V CDR1 and CDR2: SNHLY, FYNNEI. Trimming cost V 5 bases and J 0 bases; bases outside gene matches: 2. The CDR3 totals 16 residues. Full variable domain (missing parts from reference TRBV2 and TRBJ2-2): EPEVTQTPSHQVTQMGQEVILRCVPISNHLYFYWYRQILGQKVEFLVSFYNNEISEKSEIFDDQFSVERPDGSNFTLKIRSTKLEDSAMYFCASSPGQGANTGELFFGEGSRLTVL.

This clone was detected only once. The chain links TRBV6-5 to TRBJ1-2, with 9 bases that match TRBD1. Germline lookup yields CDR1 MNHEY and CDR2 SVGAGI. With 6 bases clipped from V and 8 bases from J, the junction kept 13 bases outside the gene matches. The CDR3 is made up of 15 amino acids. Here the CDR3 DNA reads TGTGCCAGCAGACCCCGGACAGGGGCGCGTCAAGGCTACACCTTC. Its protein is CASRPRTGARQGYTF.

The chain combines TRBV11-2 with TRBJ2-2; tentatively, D is TRBD2 (7 bases). V was trimmed by 7 bases and J by 4 bases, leaving 13 bases between them. The germline V gene encodes CDR1 SGHAT and CDR2 FQNNGV. The CDR3 runs 14 residues. The CDR3 here is CASTGGRSTGELFF. The CDR3 coding sequence is TGTGCCAGCACGGGGGGCCGGAGCACCGGGGAGCTGTTTTTT.

The chain carries TRBV4-2 and TRBJ2-1, with 10 bases matching TRBD2. V trimming: 0 bases; J trimming: 1 base; junction bases outside the gene matches: 12. Germline V gives CDR1 LGHNA, CDR2 YNFKEQ. The CDR3 loop spans 20 amino acids. The CDR3 nucleotides are TGTGCCAGCAGCCAAGATGCCGGGTCTAGCGGGGGTCCTTCCTACAATGAGCAGTTCTTC. This codes for CASSQDAGSSGGPSYNEQFF.

This sequence joins TRBV4-2 and TRBJ2-3, with TRBD2 as a possible D gene (6 bases). The CDR3 spans 17 residues. Germline V gives CDR1 LGHNA, CDR2 YNFKEQ. V lost 1 base and J lost 0, with 14 bases in between. Written as DNA, the CDR3 is TGTGCCAGCAGCCAAGTAGGGACTTCGACTAGCACAGATACGCAGTATTTT. It specifies CASSQVGTSTSTDTQYF.

The rearrangement joins TRBV7-2 to TRBJ1-4; 7 bases are shared with TRBD1. The CDR3 totals 14 residues. V shed 4 bases and J 5 bases; nucleotides not matched to a gene: 4. From germline, CDR1 is SGHTA and CDR2 FQGNSA. CDR3 protein: CASSYGGGNEKLFF. The CDR3 DNA reads TGTGCCAGCAGCTATGGAGGGGGCAATGAAAAACTGTTTTTT.

The chain carries TRBV4-3 and TRBJ1-6, with 7 bases lining up with TRBD1. The CDR3 is made up of 16 amino acids. The V gene's germline CDR1 is LGHNA and CDR2 YSLEER. V dropped 0 bases and J dropped 7; count of bases not matched to a gene: 6. In DNA form, the CDR3 reads TGCGCCAGCAGCCAAGATTCCGGACAGGACAATTCACCCCTCCACTTT. Translation gives CASSQDSGQDNSPLHF.

The chain employs TRBV28 and TRBJ1-5; no reliable D call. Germline CDR1 MDHEN, CDR2 SYDVKM. Trimming cost V 5 bases and J 7 bases, with 18 bases left between them. The CDR3 runs 15 residues. The CDR3 nucleotides read TGTGCCAGCAGTAGGTACCAAGGGTCGGGGCAGCCCCAGCATTTT. It translates to CASSRYQGSGQPQHF.